One and the same sample provided the 25 T cell receptor beta chains below, sequenced in a study of cytomegalovirus exposure and HLA in healthy donors. The table came from immunoSEQ multiplex PCR; TCRdb's copy has only in-frame clones and leaves some out. The sample yields under 200,000 clones, around 85% seen once. The sample comprised PBMCs. These receptors were obtained from a woman between 25 and 40 years old in good health and CMV-seronegative.

The gene calls are TRBV28 and TRBJ1-5; the D is unclear. Germline V gene sequence: CDR1 MDHEN, CDR2 SYDVKM. Trimming stripped 6 bases from V and 0 bases from J, with 9 bases between. The CDR3 spans 14 residues. The CDR3 protein is CASRLGGSNQPQHF. The DNA for the CDR3 is TGTGCCAGCAGGTTGGGCGGTAGCAATCAGCCCCAGCATTTT.

This clone was counted once. The gene calls are TRBV4-2 and TRBJ2-7, with D perhaps TRBD1 or TRBD2 (5 bases each). The CDR3 is 17 amino acids. Per germline, CDR1 LGHNA and CDR2 YNFKEQ. The V end lost 0 bases, the J end lost 3 bases, and 18 bases lay between the germline ends. The CDR3 region has the DNA TGTGCCAGCAGCCAAGATCCGGGGTGGGACCGAATCTACGAGCAGTACTTC. As protein: CASSQDPGWDRIYEQYF.

The gene calls are TRBV25-1 and TRBJ1-2; 9 nucleotides align to TRBD1. Germline V gene lookup returns CDR1 MGHDK and CDR2 SYGVNS. J lost 7 bases, V lost 6 bases, and 6 bases had no gene match. This CDR3 is 13 amino acids long. The CDR3 bases are TGTGCCAGCAGCCCCGGGACAGGGTTTGGCTACACCTTC. Amino acid sequence: CASSPGTGFGYTF.

In regard to this clone: Its ends do not fully match the called genes, so a read error is possible. The rearrangement links TRBV28 to TRBJ1-1; D perhaps matches TRBD1 (6 bases). Germline assignment: CDR1 MDHEN and CDR2 SYDVKM. This CDR3 is built from 12 residues. This CDR3 reads CASSFQGRRSQF. The CDR3, as DNA: TGTGCCAGCAGTTTTCAGGGGCGGAGATCTCAATTT.

The V and J genes are TRBV7-2 and TRBJ2-5, with D tentatively TRBD1 or TRBD2 (5 bases each). The CDR3 extends over 14 amino acids. Trimming shortened V by 5 bases and J by 1 base, and 11 bases separated the two germline ends. CDR1 is SGHTA, CDR2 FQGNSA, per germline. CDR3 DNA sequence: TGTGCCAGCAGCGGAGGACACGGCCAAGAGACCCAGTACTTC. Protein sequence: CASSGGHGQETQYF.

V gene TRBV7-2 combines with J gene TRBJ1-1; TRBD1 might be the D (5 bases). This CDR3 contains 12 residues. Germline CDR1 and CDR2: SGHTA and FQGNSA. The ends were cut back, 5 bases at V and 4 bases at J, with 8 bases in the middle. CDR3 in amino acids: CASSDRTTEAFF. CDR3 in DNA: TGTGCCAGCAGCGACAGAACCACTGAAGCTTTCTTT.

This chain connects TRBV9 to TRBJ2-3; TRBD2 matches 12 bases. The CDR3 runs 16 residues. The germline V gene encodes CDR1 SGDLS and CDR2 YYNGEE. V trimming: 4 bases; J trimming: 7 bases; junction bases outside the gene matches: 10. Here the CDR3 DNA reads TGTGCCAGCAGCTCCCCCGGAGGACTAGCGGGGCATACGCAGTATTTT. Translated: CASSSPGGLAGHTQYF. The complete variable domain, with remaining parts taken from reference TRBV9 and TRBJ2-3, reads DSGVTQTPKHLITATGQRVTLRCSPRSGDLSVYWYQQSLDQGLQFLIQYYNGEERAKGNILERFSAQQFPDLHSELNLSSLELGDSALYFCASSSPGGLAGHTQYFGPGTRLTVL.

J is TRBJ2-5 and V is TRBV6-5, with 7 bases lining up with TRBD1. Germline V gene lookup returns CDR1 MNHEY and CDR2 SVGAGI. The CDR3 runs 15 residues. V dropped 5 bases and J dropped 2; count of bases not matched to a gene: 8. Here the CDR3 DNA reads TGTGCCAGCAGTCGTGGGACAGCACGACAAGAGACCCAGTACTTC. As protein: CASSRGTARQETQYF.

This rearrangement joins TRBV25-1 to TRBJ2-3; possibly TRBD1 or TRBD2 for D (5 bases each). The CDR3 consists of 18 residues. The V gene's germline CDR1 is MGHDK and CDR2 SYGVNS. Trimming removed 2 bases from V and 0 bases from J, with 18 bases in between. The CDR3 DNA follows: TGTGCCAGCAGTGAAGGGCCCCAGTGGGGGATTAGCACAGATACGCAGTATTTT. Amino acids: CASSEGPQWGISTDTQYF.

The chain combines TRBV19 with TRBJ2-3; the match to TRBD1 covers 7 bases. The germline V gene has CDR1 LNHDA and CDR2 SQIVND (reference sequence). J was trimmed by 4 bases and V by 10 bases; bases with no gene match: 8. This CDR3 contains 13 residues. The CDR3 protein is CATNRGVADTQYF. CDR3 DNA: TGTGCCACGAACAGGGGTGTTGCAGATACGCAGTATTTT.

This clone was counted only a few times. The chain combines TRBV10-3 with TRBJ2-7; 11 bases fit TRBD2. The V segment lost 6 bases and the J segment 2 bases; nucleotides outside the gene matches: 3. The CDR3 spans 14 residues. Germline CDR1 and CDR2: ENHRY and SYGVKD. CDR3 sequence reads: CAIRGLAATYEQYF. Written as DNA, the CDR3 is TGTGCCATCAGGGGACTAGCGGCCACCTACGAGCAGTACTTC.

As regards this clone: The sample has other DNA sequences that encode this CDR3 too. The rearrangement joins TRBV18 to TRBJ1-4; TRBD1 matches at 9 bases. V trimming: 6 bases; J trimming: 4 bases; junction bases outside the gene matches: 3. CDR1 is KGHSH, CDR2 LQKENI, per germline. The CDR3 extends over 14 amino acids. The CDR3 loop is CASSPGQGNEKLFF. In nucleotides, the CDR3 is TGTGCCAGCTCCCCGGGACAGGGTAATGAAAAACTGTTTTTT.

The CDR3 reads CASSPQRGPYEQYF. The CDR3 region has the DNA TGTGCCAGCAGCCCGCAGCGGGGCCCTTACGAGCAGTACTTC. The V call is TRBV7-2, the J call TRBJ2-7, with TRBD2 matching 7 bases. This CDR3 spans 14 amino acids. V lost 5 bases, J lost 4 bases, and 8 bases stayed unmatched. CDR1 is SGHTA, CDR2 FQGNSA, per germline.

CDR3 nucleotides: TGCGCCAGCAGCTTGGCCGGGTCGGGGCGGATGAACACTGAAGCTTTCTTT. It codes for CASSLAGSGRMNTEAFF. The V gene is TRBV5-1, the J gene TRBJ1-1; TRBD1 might be the D (5 bases). The CDR3 spans 17 residues. V lost 0 bases, J lost 0 bases, and 15 bases lay in between. CDR1 and CDR2 (germline): SGHRS, YFSETQ. The entire variable domain, with the rest obtained from reference TRBV5-1 and TRBJ1-1, is as follows: KAGVTQTPRYLIKTRGQQVTLSCSPISGHRSVSWYQQTPGQGLQFLFEYFSETQRNKGNFPGRFSGRQFSNSRSEMNVSTLELGDSALYLCASSLAGSGRMNTEAFFGQGTRLTVV.

V is TRBV25-1 and J is TRBJ2-2, with D unclear. The V gene's germline CDR1 is MGHDK and CDR2 SYGVNS. The CDR3 is made up of 12 amino acids. This CDR3 is CATTSWTGELFF. The DNA for the CDR3 is TGTGCAACTACCTCGTGGACCGGGGAGCTGTTTTTT.

The rearrangement joins TRBV5-4 to TRBJ1-1; no reliable D call. Germline CDR1 SGHNT, CDR2 YYREEE (reference sequence). This CDR3 contains 16 residues. The V end was cut by 2 bases, the J end by 0 bases, with 14 bases between. The CDR3 protein is CASSLKAARVNTEAFF. The CDR3 DNA follows: TGTGCCAGCAGCTTAAAGGCAGCTCGGGTGAACACTGAAGCTTTCTTT.

This clone was seen just once. The rearrangement joins TRBV15 to TRBJ1-1; D remains unclear. Germline V gene lookup returns CDR1 LNHNV and CDR2 YYDKDF (reference sequence). The CDR3 consists of 17 residues. Trimming removed 0 bases at V and 3 bases at J, with 17 bases between. The CDR3 spells CATSRDRWSRGDTEAFF. The CDR3 DNA follows: TGTGCCACCAGCAGAGATCGATGGAGTCGGGGAGACACTGAAGCTTTCTTT.

There are many counts of this clone. The V and J genes are TRBV10-3 and TRBJ2-3; possibly TRBD1 or TRBD2 for D (5 bases each). Germline V gene sequence: CDR1 ENHRY, CDR2 SYGVKD. The V and J ends lost 4 bases and 0 bases respectively, with 11 bases between them. There are 15 residues in the CDR3. The CDR3 region has the DNA TGTGCCATCAGTGGGGGGTATGCGAGCACAGATACGCAGTATTTT. Translating gives CAISGGYASTDTQYF.

This clone appeared a single time. The chain joins TRBV15 to TRBJ1-5, with no clear D. V was shortened by 5 bases and J by 9 bases, with 17 bases between the two germline ends. CDR3 length: 14 amino acids. From germline, CDR1 is LNHNV and CDR2 YYDKDF (reference sequence). As DNA, the CDR3 is TGTGCCACCAGCCGTTCGGATCCAAGGCTGCCCCAGCATTTT. Its protein product is CATSRSDPRLPQHF.

V is TRBV6-5 and J is TRBJ2-2; weak D call: TRBD1 (6 bases). This CDR3 spans 16 amino acids. CDR1 is MNHEY and CDR2 is SVGAGI in the germline V gene. V lost 0 bases and J 4 bases, leaving 12 bases between the germline ends. CDR3 region: CASSYSDRPPTGELFF. The CDR3 DNA reads TGTGCCAGCAGTTACTCCGACAGGCCACCCACCGGGGAGCTGTTTTTT.

In its sample, this clone was seen once. The chain has TRBV6-6 and TRBJ1-1; D not resolved. The germline CDR1 and CDR2 sequences are MNHNY and SVGAGI (reference sequence). The ends were cut back, 5 bases at V and 8 bases at J, with 18 bases in the middle. The length of the CDR3 is 14 residues. The CDR3 sequence: CASSPLVHGPEAFF. The DNA of the CDR3 is TGTGCCAGCAGTCCCCTCGTTCACGGGCCAGAAGCTTTCTTT.

The chain combines TRBV4-1 with TRBJ2-7; tentatively, D is TRBD1 (6 bases). The V gene's germline CDR1 is MGHRA and CDR2 YSYEKL. V was trimmed by 4 bases and J by 3 bases, leaving 7 bases between them. The CDR3 has 12 amino acids. As DNA, the CDR3 is TGCGCCAGCAGCCGAGGGGGCTACGAGCAGTACTTC. Translation gives CASSRGGYEQYF.

J is TRBJ2-6 and V is TRBV15; the D is unclear. Germline V CDR1 and CDR2: LNHNV, YYDKDF (reference sequence). This CDR3 has 16 residues. Trimming removed 1 base from V and 3 bases from J, with 10 bases in between. CDR3 protein: CATSRGGPGGANVLTF. CDR3 DNA sequence: TGTGCCACCAGCAGAGGAGGACCCGGTGGGGCCAACGTCCTGACTTTC.

V usage is TRBV10-3 and J usage is TRBJ2-5; 7 bases align to TRBD1. Germline values: CDR1 ENHRY, CDR2 SYGVKD. The CDR3 is 13 residues long. The J segment lost 2 bases and the V segment lost 4 bases, leaving 1 base of the junction unmatched. DNA of the CDR3: TGTGCCATCAGTGGACAGGGACAAGAGACCCAGTACTTC. It codes for CAISGQGQETQYF.

A single count supports this clone. Other DNA sequences of this sample code for an identical CDR3. The chain combines TRBV4-3 with TRBJ2-5; TRBD1 might be the D (5 bases). There are 13 residues in the CDR3. CDR1 is LGHNA and CDR2 is YSLEER in the germline V gene. V lost 0 bases and J lost 3, with 5 bases in between. Written as DNA, the CDR3 is TGCGCCAGCAGCCAAGACAGGGAAGAGACCCAGTACTTC. Its translation is CASSQDREETQYF.